The entry below describes one T cell receptor beta chain. This specimen belongs to a study of blood T cell repertoires in COVID-19. About the research overall: From the United States, Italy and Spain came samples of acute and convalescent COVID-19.

Method: immunoSEQ multiplex PCR; TCRdb's copy keeps in-frame clones and lacks some. The sample shows 35,000 to 45,000 clones, 70% to 90% of them seen only once. Trimming shortened V by 1 base and J by 4 bases, and 7 bases separated the two germline ends. This CDR3 is 13 amino acids long. Germline V gene data show CDR1 as LGHNA and CDR2 as YNFKEQ. This chain links TRBV4-2 with TRBJ2-5, with D maybe TRBD2 (6 bases). Sequenced sample: peripheral blood. This clonotype was sampled from a man between 40 and 49 years old with active COVID-19. CDR3 sequence reads: CASSQAGAETQYF. In DNA form, the CDR3 reads TGTGCCAGCAGCCAAGCGGGAGCAGAGACCCAGTACTTC.